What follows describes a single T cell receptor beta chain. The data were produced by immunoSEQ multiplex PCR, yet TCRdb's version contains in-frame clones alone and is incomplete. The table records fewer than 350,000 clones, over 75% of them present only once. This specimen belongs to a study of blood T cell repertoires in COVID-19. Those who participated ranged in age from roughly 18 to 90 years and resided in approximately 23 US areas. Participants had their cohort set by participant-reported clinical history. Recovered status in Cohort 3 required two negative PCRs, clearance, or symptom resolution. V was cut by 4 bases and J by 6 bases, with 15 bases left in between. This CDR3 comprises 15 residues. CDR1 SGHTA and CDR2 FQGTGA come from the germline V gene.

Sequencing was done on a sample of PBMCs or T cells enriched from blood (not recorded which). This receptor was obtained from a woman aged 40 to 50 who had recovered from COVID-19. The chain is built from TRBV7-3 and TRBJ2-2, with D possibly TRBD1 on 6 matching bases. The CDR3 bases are TGTGCCAGCAGCTCAAATCAGGGGCCTGCCGGGGAGCTGTTTTTT. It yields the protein CASSSNQGPAGELFF.